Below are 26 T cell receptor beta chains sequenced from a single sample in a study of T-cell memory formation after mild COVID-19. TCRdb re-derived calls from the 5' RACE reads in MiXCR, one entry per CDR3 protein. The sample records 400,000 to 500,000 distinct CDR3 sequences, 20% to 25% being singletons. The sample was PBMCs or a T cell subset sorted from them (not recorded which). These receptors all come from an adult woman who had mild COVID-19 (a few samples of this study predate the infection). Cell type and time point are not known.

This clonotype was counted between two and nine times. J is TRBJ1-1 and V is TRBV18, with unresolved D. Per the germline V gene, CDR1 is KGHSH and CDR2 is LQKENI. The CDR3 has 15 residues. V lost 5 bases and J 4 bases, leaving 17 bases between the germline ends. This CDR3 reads CASSTLGSFGTEAFF. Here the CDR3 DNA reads TGTGCCAGCTCAACCCTTGGAAGTTTTGGCACTGAAGCTTTCTTT.

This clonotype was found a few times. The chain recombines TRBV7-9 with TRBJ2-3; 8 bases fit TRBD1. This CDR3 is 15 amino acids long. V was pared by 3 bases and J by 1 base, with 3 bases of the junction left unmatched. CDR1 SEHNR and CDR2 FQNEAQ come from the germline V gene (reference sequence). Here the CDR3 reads CASSFETGGTDTQYF. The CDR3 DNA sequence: TGTGCCAGCAGCTTCGAGACAGGGGGCACAGATACGCAGTATTTT.

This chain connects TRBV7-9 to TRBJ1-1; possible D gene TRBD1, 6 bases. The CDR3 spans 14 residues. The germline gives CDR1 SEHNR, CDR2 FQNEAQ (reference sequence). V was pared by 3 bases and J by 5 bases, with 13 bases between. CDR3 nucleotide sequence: TGTGCCAGCAGCTTTAAAAGGCAGGGGACTGAAGCTTTCTTT. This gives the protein CASSFKRQGTEAFF.

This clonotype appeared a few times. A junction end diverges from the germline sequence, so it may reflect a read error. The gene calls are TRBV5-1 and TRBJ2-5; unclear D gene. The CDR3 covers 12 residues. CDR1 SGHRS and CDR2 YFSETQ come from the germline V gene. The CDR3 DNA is TGTGCCAGCAGCTTCCCCGGAGAGACCCAGTACTTC. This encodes CASSFPGETQYF.

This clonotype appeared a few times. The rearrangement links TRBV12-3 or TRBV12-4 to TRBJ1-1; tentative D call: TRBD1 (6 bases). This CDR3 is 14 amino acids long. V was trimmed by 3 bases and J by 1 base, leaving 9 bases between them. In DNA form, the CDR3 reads TGTGCCAGCAGTTTCTCGGGGGCGAACACTGAAGCTTTCTTT. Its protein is CASSFSGANTEAFF.

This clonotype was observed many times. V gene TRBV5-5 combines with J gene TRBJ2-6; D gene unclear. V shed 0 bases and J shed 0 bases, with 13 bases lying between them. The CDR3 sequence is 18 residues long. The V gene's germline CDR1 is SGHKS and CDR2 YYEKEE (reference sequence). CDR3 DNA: TGTGCCAGCAGCTTGGGTCAATTAGAATTCTCTGGGGCCAACGTCCTGACTTTC. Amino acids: CASSLGQLEFSGANVLTF.

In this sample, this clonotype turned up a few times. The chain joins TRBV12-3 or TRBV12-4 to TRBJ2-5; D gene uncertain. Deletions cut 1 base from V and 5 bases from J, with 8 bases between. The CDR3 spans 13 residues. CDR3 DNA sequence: TGTGCCAGCAGTTTAGTGGGGATGGAGACCCAGTACTTC. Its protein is CASSLVGMETQYF.

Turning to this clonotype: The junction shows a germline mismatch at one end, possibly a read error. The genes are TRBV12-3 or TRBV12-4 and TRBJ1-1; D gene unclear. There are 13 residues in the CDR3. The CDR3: CASSLAQNTEAFF. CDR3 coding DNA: TGTGCCAGCAGCTTAGCCCAGAACACTGAAGCTTTCTTT.

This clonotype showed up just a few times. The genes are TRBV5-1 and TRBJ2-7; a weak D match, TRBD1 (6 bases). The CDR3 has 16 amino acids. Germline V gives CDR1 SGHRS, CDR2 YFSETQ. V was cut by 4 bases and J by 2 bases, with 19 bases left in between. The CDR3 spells CASSDQQGLRAYEQYF. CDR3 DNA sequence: TGCGCCAGCAGCGACCAACAGGGCCTAAGAGCCTACGAGCAGTACTTC.

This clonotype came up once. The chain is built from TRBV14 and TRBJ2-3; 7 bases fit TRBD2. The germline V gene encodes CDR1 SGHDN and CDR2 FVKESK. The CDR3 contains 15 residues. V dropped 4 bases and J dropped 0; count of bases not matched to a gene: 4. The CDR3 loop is CASSPKAGSTDTQYF. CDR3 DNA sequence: TGTGCCAGCAGCCCTAAAGCGGGAAGCACAGATACGCAGTATTTT.

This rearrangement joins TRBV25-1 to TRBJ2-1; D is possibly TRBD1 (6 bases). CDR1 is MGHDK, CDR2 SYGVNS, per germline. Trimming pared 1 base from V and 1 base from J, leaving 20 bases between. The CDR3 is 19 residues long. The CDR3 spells CASSESVDVRGESYNEQFF. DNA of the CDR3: TGTGCCAGCAGTGAATCGGTCGACGTCAGGGGAGAATCCTACAATGAGCAGTTCTTC.

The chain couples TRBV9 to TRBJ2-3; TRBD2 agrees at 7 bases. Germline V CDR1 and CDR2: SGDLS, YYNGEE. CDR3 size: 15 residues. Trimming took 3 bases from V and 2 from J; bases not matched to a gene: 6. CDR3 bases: TGTGCCAGCAGCGCCTCGGGGGGACCCACAGATACGCAGTATTTT. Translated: CASSASGGPTDTQYF.

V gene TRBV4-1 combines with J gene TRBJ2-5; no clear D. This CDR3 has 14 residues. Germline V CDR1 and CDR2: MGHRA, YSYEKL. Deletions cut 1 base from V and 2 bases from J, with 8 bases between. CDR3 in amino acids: CASSQGAGQETQYF. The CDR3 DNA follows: TGCGCCAGCAGCCAAGGTGCAGGACAAGAGACCCAGTACTTC.

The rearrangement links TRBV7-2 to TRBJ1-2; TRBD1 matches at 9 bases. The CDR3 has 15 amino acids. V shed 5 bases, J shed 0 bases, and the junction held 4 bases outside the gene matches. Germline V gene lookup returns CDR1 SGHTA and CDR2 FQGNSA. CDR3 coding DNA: TGTGCCAGCAGCATCGGACAGGGGACTAACTATGGCTACACCTTC. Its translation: CASSIGQGTNYGYTF.

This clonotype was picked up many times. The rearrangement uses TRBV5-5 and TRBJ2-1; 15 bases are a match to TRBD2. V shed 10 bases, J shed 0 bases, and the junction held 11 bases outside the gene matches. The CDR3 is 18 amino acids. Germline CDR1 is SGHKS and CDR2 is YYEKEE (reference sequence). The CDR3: CASSGLAGGVSSYNEQFF. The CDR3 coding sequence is TGTGCCTCCTCGGGACTAGCGGGAGGCGTAAGCTCCTACAATGAGCAGTTCTTC.

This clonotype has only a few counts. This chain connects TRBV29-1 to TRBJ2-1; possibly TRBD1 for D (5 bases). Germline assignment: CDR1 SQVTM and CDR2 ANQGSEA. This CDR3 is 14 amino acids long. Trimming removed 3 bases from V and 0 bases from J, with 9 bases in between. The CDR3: CSVEQGSSYNEQFF. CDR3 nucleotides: TGCAGCGTTGAGCAGGGAAGCTCCTACAATGAGCAGTTCTTC.

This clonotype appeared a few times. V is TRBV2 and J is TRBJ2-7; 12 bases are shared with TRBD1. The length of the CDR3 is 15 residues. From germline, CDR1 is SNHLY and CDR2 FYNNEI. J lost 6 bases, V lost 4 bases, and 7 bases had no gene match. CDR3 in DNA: TGTGCCAGCAGTGGTCAGGGACAGGGGGCTGCCGAGCAGTACTTC. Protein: CASSGQGQGAAEQYF.

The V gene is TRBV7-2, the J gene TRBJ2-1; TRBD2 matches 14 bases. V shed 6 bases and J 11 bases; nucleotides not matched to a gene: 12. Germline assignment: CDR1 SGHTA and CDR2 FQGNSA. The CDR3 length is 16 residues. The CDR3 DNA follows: TGTGCCAGCAGTGAACTAGCGCGGACTAGCGGGAGGAAGCAGTTCTTC. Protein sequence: CASSELARTSGRKQFF. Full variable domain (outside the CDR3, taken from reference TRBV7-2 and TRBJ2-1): GAGVSQSPSNKVTEKGKDVELRCDPISGHTALYWYRQSLGQGLEFLIYFQGNSAPDKSGLPSDRFSAERTGGSVSTLTIQRTQQEDSAVYLCASSELARTSGRKQFFGPGTRLTVL.

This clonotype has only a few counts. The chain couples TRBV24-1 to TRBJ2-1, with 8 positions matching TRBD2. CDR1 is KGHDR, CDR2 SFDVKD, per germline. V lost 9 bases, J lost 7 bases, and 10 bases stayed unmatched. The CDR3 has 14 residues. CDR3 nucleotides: TGTGCCACCCGGGGGGCGGGAGGATTGAATGAGCAGTTCTTC. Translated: CATRGAGGLNEQFF.

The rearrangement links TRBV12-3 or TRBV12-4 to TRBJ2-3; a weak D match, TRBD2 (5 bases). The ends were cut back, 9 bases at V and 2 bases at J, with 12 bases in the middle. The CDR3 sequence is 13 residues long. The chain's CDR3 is CASRGVNTDTQYF. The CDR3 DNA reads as TGTGCCAGTCGGGGAGTTAACACAGATACGCAGTATTTT.

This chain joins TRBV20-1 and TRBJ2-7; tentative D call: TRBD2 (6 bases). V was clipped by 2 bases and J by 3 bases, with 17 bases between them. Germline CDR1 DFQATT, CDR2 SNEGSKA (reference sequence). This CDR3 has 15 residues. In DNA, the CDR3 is TGCAGTGCTAGATTCGTGGAGGGAAGCTACTACGAGCAGTACTTC. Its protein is CSARFVEGSYYEQYF.

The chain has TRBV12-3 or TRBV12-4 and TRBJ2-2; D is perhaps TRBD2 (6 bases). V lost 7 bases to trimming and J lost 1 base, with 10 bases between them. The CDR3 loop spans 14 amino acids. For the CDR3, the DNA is TGTGCCAGCAAAGCCGGGGGGAACACCGGGGAGCTGTTTTTT. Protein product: CASKAGGNTGELFF.

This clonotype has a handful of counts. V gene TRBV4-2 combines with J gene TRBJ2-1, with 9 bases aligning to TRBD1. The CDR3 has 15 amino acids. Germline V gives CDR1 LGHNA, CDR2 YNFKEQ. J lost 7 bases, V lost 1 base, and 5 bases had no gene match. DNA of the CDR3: TGTGCCAGCAGCCAAGCTCCGGGACAGGGTAATGAGCAGTTCTTC. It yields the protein CASSQAPGQGNEQFF.

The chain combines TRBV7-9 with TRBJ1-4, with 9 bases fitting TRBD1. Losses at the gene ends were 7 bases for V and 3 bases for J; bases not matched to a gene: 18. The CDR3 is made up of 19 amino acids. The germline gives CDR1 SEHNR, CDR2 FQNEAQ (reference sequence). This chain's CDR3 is CASTLAGTGRPVANEKLFF. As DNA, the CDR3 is TGTGCCAGCACCCTAGCAGGGACAGGGCGCCCTGTAGCTAATGAAAAACTGTTTTTT.

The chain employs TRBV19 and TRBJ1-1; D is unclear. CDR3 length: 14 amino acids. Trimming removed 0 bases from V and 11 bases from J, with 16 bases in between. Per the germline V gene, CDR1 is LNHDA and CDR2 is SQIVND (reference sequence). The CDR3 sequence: CASSIDKRRIQAFF. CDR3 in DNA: TGTGCCAGTAGTATAGACAAACGTCGGATACAGGCTTTCTTT.

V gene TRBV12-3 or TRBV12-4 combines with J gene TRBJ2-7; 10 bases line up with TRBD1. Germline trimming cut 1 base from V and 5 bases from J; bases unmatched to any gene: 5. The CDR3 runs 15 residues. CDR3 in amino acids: CASSLGGTGVHEQYF. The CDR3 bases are TGTGCCAGCAGTTTAGGGGGGACAGGGGTCCACGAGCAGTACTTC.